These 18 T cell receptor beta chains came from one sample sequenced in a study of CD8 T cells in Susac syndrome. Random hexamers were used to reverse transcribe 0.5 to 1 ug of RNA. TCRdb recomputed calls from the immunoSEQ multiplex PCR reads with MiXCR, one row per CDR3 protein. Altogether 100,000 or so distinct CDR3 sequences are present, around 94% being singletons, with the ten largest covering about 0.3%. The sample consisted of CD4+ T cells from PBMCs. Source of these receptors: a human donor with Susac syndrome.

The V gene is TRBV5-1, the J gene TRBJ1-1; D possibly corresponds to TRBD1 (5 bases). The CDR3 loop spans 16 amino acids. V was clipped by 3 bases and J by 0 bases, with 15 bases between them. Germline assignment: CDR1 SGHRS and CDR2 YFSETQ. The CDR3 DNA reads TGCGCCAGCAGCTCCGGGACGTTGGGGATGAACACTGAAGCTTTCTTT. This encodes CASSSGTLGMNTEAFF. Using reference TRBV5-1 and TRBJ1-1 for the parts outside the CDR3, the full variable domain is KAGVTQTPRYLIKTRGQQVTLSCSPISGHRSVSWYQQTPGQGLQFLFEYFSETQRNKGNFPGRFSGRQFSNSRSEMNVSTLELGDSALYLCASSSGTLGMNTEAFFGQGTRLTVV.

This chain joins TRBV6-6 and TRBJ1-1, with TRBD1 identical over 10 bases. Germline-derived CDR1 and CDR2 are MNHNY and SVGAGI (reference sequence). This CDR3 comprises 15 residues. V shed 0 bases, J shed 5 bases, and the junction held 3 bases outside the gene matches. In DNA, the CDR3 is TGTGCCAGCAGTTACTCCGACAGGGGGCAAACTGAAGCTTTCTTT. It specifies CASSYSDRGQTEAFF.

This chain joins TRBV15 and TRBJ1-5, with unresolved D. Germline CDR1 reads LNHNV; CDR2 reads YYDKDF (reference sequence). Trimming took 1 base from V and 3 from J, leaving 13 bases between them. CDR3 size: 16 residues. The CDR3 region is CATSRVPVEPNQPQHF. The DNA for the CDR3 is TGTGCCACCAGCAGAGTGCCAGTCGAGCCCAATCAGCCCCAGCATTTT.

The V and J genes are TRBV9 and TRBJ2-5, with D possibly TRBD2 on 6 matching bases. This CDR3 has 17 residues. Germline loops: CDR1 SGDLS, CDR2 YYNGEE. V lost 0 bases, J lost 2 bases, and 17 bases lay in between. The DNA of the CDR3 is TGTGCCAGCAGCGTAGTACCTGGCGGGGCAGGGCAAGAGACCCAGTACTTC. The encoded protein is CASSVVPGGAGQETQYF.

The chain recombines TRBV12-3 or TRBV12-4 with TRBJ2-2, with D maybe TRBD2 (5 bases). This CDR3 region has 15 residues. The V gene lost 8 bases and the J gene lost 3 bases, with 16 bases spanning the gap. The CDR3 here is CASFSGRSYTGELFF. DNA of the CDR3: TGTGCCAGCTTCTCGGGAAGGTCCTACACCGGGGAGCTGTTTTTT.

Only a few counts were recorded for this clonotype. V gene TRBV6-5 combines with J gene TRBJ2-3; D uncertain. The length of the CDR3 is 14 residues. With 2 bases removed from V and 5 bases from J, the gap between germline ends came to 11 bases. The germline gives CDR1 MNHEY, CDR2 SVGAGI. The CDR3 DNA is TGTGCCAGCAGTTACCCGGACGAGGAAGATACGCAGTATTTT. It codes for CASSYPDEEDTQYF.

The rearrangement links TRBV6-5 to TRBJ1-1; D is uncertain. The V end lost 5 bases, the J end lost 3 bases, and 10 bases lay between the germline ends. Germline V gives CDR1 MNHEY, CDR2 SVGAGI. The CDR3 contains 13 residues. For the CDR3, the DNA is TGTGCCAGCAGTCCTTACGGGGACACTGAAGCTTTCTTT. Residues: CASSPYGDTEAFF.

The chain uses TRBV9 and TRBJ2-1; tentatively, D is TRBD1 (6 bases). Trimming shortened V by 0 bases and J by 9 bases, and 19 bases separated the two germline ends. Germline values: CDR1 SGDLS, CDR2 YYNGEE. This CDR3 contains 16 residues. This CDR3 is CASSVGAYRDWTEQFF. In nucleotides, the CDR3 is TGTGCCAGCAGCGTAGGGGCTTACAGGGATTGGACTGAGCAGTTCTTC.

The genes are TRBV6-2 or TRBV6-3 and TRBJ1-2, with D possibly being TRBD1 (5 bases). The germline V gene has CDR1 MNHEY and CDR2 SVGEGT. V lost 7 bases and J 3 bases, leaving 18 bases between the germline ends. This CDR3 has 15 residues. CDR3 sequence: CASTLSGNGYYGYTF. DNA for the CDR3: TGTGCCAGCACCCTTTCAGGGAACGGATACTATGGCTACACCTTC.

The chain carries TRBV11-3 and TRBJ1-5; no definite D call. Trimming shortened V by 1 base and J by 1 base, and 5 bases separated the two germline ends. The CDR3 is made up of 14 amino acids. Germline V gene lookup returns CDR1 SGHNT and CDR2 YENEEA. Here the CDR3 DNA reads TGTGCCAGCAGCTTAGTGGGCAGCAATCAGCCCCAGCATTTT. Translated, it gives CASSLVGSNQPQHF.

The V call is TRBV20-1, the J call TRBJ1-5; tentatively, D is TRBD1 (5 bases). The germline gives CDR1 DFQATT, CDR2 SNEGSKA (reference sequence). The CDR3 loop spans 13 amino acids. The V gene lost 6 bases and the J gene lost 7 bases, with 16 bases spanning the gap. CDR3 loop: CSARAGLGQPQHF. The DNA for the CDR3 is TGCAGTGCCAGGGCGGGTTTAGGGCAGCCCCAGCATTTT.

The chain combines TRBV10-3 with TRBJ2-1; TRBD2 aligns across 10 bases. The V segment lost 3 bases and the J segment 6 bases; nucleotides outside the gene matches: 5. The germline gives CDR1 ENHRY, CDR2 SYGVKD. The CDR3 covers 15 residues. In nucleotides, the CDR3 is TGTGCCATCAGTGAACGGCTAGCGGGGGCCAATGAGCAGTTCTTC. Translated, it gives CAISERLAGANEQFF.

The genes are TRBV25-1 and TRBJ2-7; D may be TRBD1 (6 bases). With 5 bases removed from V and 7 bases from J, the gap between germline ends came to 21 bases. Germline lookup yields CDR1 MGHDK and CDR2 SYGVNS. The CDR3 has 15 residues. The CDR3 DNA sequence: TGTGCCAGCAGTCCCCCAGCCCTGGGGACAAGTGAGCAGTACTTC. Translation gives CASSPPALGTSEQYF.

The V call is TRBV10-3, the J call TRBJ2-7; weak D call: TRBD2 (5 bases). Trimming pared 6 bases from V and 2 bases from J, leaving 17 bases between. This CDR3 region has 15 residues. In germline, CDR1 is ENHRY, CDR2 SYGVKD. CDR3 in amino acids: CAISAGLESTYEQYF. The CDR3 DNA is TGTGCCATCAGCGCCGGACTCGAGTCTACCTACGAGCAGTACTTC.

The genes are TRBV24-1 and TRBJ1-1; no reliable D call. CDR3 length equals 13 residues. V lost 7 bases, J lost 3 bases, and 11 bases lay in between. The V gene's germline CDR1 is KGHDR and CDR2 SFDVKD. CDR3 amino acids: CATRGFRDTEAFF. The CDR3 DNA follows: TGTGCCACCAGGGGATTCCGGGACACTGAAGCTTTCTTT.

The gene calls are TRBV20-1 and TRBJ1-1; the D is unclear. Germline V gene sequence: CDR1 DFQATT, CDR2 SNEGSKA (reference sequence). The V end was cut by 2 bases, the J end by 1 base, with 5 bases between. This CDR3 is built from 12 residues. This CDR3 reads CSARRSNTEAFF. CDR3 DNA: TGCAGTGCTAGAAGGTCGAACACTGAAGCTTTCTTT.

This clonotype was detected only once. The chain joins TRBV13 to TRBJ2-1; D possibly corresponds to TRBD1 (6 bases). The germline V and J ends were trimmed by 3 bases and 5 bases, with 17 bases remaining between them. Per the germline V gene, CDR1 is PRHDT and CDR2 is FYEKMQ (reference sequence). The CDR3 covers 16 residues. CDR3 sequence reads: CASSFLGALTNNEQFF. The CDR3 DNA sequence: TGTGCCAGCAGCTTCTTGGGGGCCCTAACGAACAATGAGCAGTTCTTC.

The chain employs TRBV5-1 and TRBJ2-1; D ambiguous. V lost 1 base and J lost 4, with 12 bases in between. This CDR3 is built from 15 residues. The germline V gene encodes CDR1 SGHRS and CDR2 YFSETQ. The CDR3 nucleotides are TGCGCCAGCAGCTTGCGGCAGGCGCTGTACAATGAGCAGTTCTTC. Amino acids: CASSLRQALYNEQFF. Supplemented by reference TRBV5-1 and TRBJ2-1, the full variable domain reads KAGVTQTPRYLIKTRGQQVTLSCSPISGHRSVSWYQQTPGQGLQFLFEYFSETQRNKGNFPGRFSGRQFSNSRSEMNVSTLELGDSALYLCASSLRQALYNEQFFGPGTRLTVL.